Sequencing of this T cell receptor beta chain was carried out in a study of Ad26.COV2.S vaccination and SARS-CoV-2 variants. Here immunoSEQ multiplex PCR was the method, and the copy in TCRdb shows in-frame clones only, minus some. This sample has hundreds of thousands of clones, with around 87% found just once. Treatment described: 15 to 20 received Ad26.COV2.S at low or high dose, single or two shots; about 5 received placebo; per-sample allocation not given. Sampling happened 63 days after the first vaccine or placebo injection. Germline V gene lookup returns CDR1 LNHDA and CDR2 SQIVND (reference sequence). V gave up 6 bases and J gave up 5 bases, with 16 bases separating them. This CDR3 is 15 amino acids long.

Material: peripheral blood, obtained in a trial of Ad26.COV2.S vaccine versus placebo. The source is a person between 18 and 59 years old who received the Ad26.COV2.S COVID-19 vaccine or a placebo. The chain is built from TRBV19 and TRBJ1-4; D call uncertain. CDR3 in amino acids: CASSGSEGLNEKLFF. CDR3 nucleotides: TGTGCCAGTAGCGGCTCGGAGGGTCTGAATGAAAAACTGTTTTTT.